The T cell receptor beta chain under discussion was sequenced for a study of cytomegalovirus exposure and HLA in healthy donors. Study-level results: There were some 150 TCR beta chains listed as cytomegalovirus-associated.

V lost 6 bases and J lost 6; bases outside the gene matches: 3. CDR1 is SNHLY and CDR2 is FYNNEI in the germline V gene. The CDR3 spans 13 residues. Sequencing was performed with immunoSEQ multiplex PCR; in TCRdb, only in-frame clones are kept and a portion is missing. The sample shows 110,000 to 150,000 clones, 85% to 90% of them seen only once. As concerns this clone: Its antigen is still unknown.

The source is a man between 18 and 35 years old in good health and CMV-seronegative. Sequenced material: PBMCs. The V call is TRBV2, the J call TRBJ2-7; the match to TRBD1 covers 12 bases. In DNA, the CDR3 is TGTGCCAGCAGGGGACAGGGGGCAGCCGAGCAGTACTTC. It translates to CASRGQGAAEQYF.